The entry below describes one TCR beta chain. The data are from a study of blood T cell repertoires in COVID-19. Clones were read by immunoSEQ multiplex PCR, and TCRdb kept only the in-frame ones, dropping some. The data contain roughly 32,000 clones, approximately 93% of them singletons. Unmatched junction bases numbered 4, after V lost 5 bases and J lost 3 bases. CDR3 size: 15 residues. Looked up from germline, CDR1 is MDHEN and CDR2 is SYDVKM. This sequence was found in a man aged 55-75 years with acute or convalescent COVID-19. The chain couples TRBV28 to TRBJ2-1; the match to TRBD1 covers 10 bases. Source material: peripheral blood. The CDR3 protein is CASSLGTGVYNEQFF. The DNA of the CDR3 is TGTGCCAGCAGTCTCGGGACAGGGGTCTACAATGAGCAGTTCTTC.